These T cell receptor beta chains were read from a single sample in a study of shared clonotypes between healthy human individuals. Clones were sequenced by immunoSEQ multiplex PCR, and TCRdb holds only the in-frame ones, with some missing. The sample yields 2 million to 2.5 million clones, roughly 94% seen once. Sequencing input: naive CD8+ T cells sorted from blood. The receptor set was obtained from a man younger than 35 in good health. Each CDR3 is given with its conserved first and last residue. D genes are given only for firm matches. Rows give clone size only sometimes, using once, few, many, or a class for an expanded clone.

CDR3aa: CASSFRADTGELFF; CDR3nt: TGTGCCAGCAGCTTCAGGGCTGACACCGGGGAGCTGTTTTTT; abundance: -; j_gene: TRBJ2-2; len: 14; v_gene: TRBV7-9; d_gene: -
CDR3aa: CASSHRVGTEAFF; CDR3nt: TGTGCCAGCAGTCACAGGGTAGGTACTGAAGCTTTCTTT; abundance: -; j_gene: TRBJ1-1; len: 13; v_gene: TRBV27; d_gene: -
CDR3aa: CASSFPDSGRAYETQYF; CDR3nt: TGCGCCAGCAGCTTCCCCGATAGCGGGAGGGCCTATGAGACCCAGTACTTC; abundance: -; j_gene: TRBJ2-5; len: 17; v_gene: TRBV5-1; d_gene: TRBD2
CDR3aa: CASSLRGRGDNQPQHF; CDR3nt: TGTGCCAGCAGCTTACGGGGGCGCGGCGACAATCAGCCCCAGCATTTT; abundance: -; j_gene: TRBJ1-5; len: 16; v_gene: TRBV13; d_gene: -
CDR3aa: CASSLAPGVEQYF; CDR3nt: TGTGCCAGTAGTCTGGCACCCGGGGTCGAGCAGTACTTC; abundance: -; j_gene: TRBJ2-7; len: 13; v_gene: TRBV19; d_gene: -
CDR3aa: CASSYSQGQGYTF; CDR3nt: TGTGCCAGCAGTTACTCGCAGGGTCAAGGGTACACCTTC; abundance: -; j_gene: TRBJ1-2; len: 13; v_gene: TRBV6-5; d_gene: -
CDR3aa: CASSAIFSGSVTDTQYF; CDR3nt: TGTGCCAGCTCAGCGATATTTAGCGGGAGTGTGACAGATACGCAGTATTTT; abundance: once; j_gene: TRBJ2-3; len: 17; v_gene: TRBV18; d_gene: TRBD2
CDR3aa: CASSFTSSYEQYF; CDR3nt: TGTGCCAGCAGCTTTACGAGCTCCTACGAGCAGTACTTC; abundance: -; j_gene: TRBJ2-7; len: 13; v_gene: TRBV7-2; d_gene: -
CDR3aa: CASSPAPSNTGELFF; CDR3nt: TGTGCCAGCAGCCCCGCCCCCTCGAACACCGGGGAGCTGTTTTTT; abundance: -; j_gene: TRBJ2-2; len: 15; v_gene: TRBV7-2; d_gene: -
CDR3aa: CASSLGSSEETQYF; CDR3nt: TGTGCCAGCAGCTTAGGTTCTAGCGAAGAGACCCAGTACTTC; abundance: -; j_gene: TRBJ2-5; len: 14; v_gene: TRBV7-8; d_gene: -
CDR3aa: CAGWGVEKLFF; CDR3nt: TGTGCTGGGTGGGGGGTGGAAAAACTGTTTTTT; abundance: -; j_gene: TRBJ1-4; len: 11; v_gene: TRBV30; d_gene: -
CDR3aa: CASSRGTAEAFF; CDR3nt: TGTGCCAGCAGCCGAGGGACAGCTGAAGCTTTCTTT; abundance: -; j_gene: TRBJ1-1; len: 12; v_gene: TRBV7-8; d_gene: TRBD1
CDR3aa: CASGPRGAYEQYF; CDR3nt: TGTGCCAGCGGCCCGCGCGGTGCCTACGAGCAGTACTTC; abundance: -; j_gene: TRBJ2-7; len: 13; v_gene: TRBV27; d_gene: -
CDR3aa: CASSELGPLHF; CDR3nt: TGTGCCAGCAGTGAATTGGGACCCCTCCACTTT; abundance: -; j_gene: TRBJ1-6; len: 11; v_gene: TRBV6-1; d_gene: -
CDR3aa: CASSLQRGGSTDTQYF; CDR3nt: TGTGCCAGCAGCCTACAGCGGGGGGGCTCCACAGATACGCAGTATTTT; abundance: -; j_gene: TRBJ2-3; len: 16; v_gene: TRBV7-2; d_gene: TRBD2
CDR3aa: CASSAGTSGPYEQYF; CDR3nt: TGTGCCAGCAGCGCCGGGACTAGCGGCCCCTACGAGCAGTACTTC; abundance: -; j_gene: TRBJ2-7; len: 15; v_gene: TRBV5-6; d_gene: TRBD2
CDR3aa: CSASFGGTQYF; CDR3nt: TGCAGTGCTAGTTTTGGGGGTACGCAGTATTTT; abundance: few; j_gene: TRBJ2-3; len: 11; v_gene: TRBV20-1; d_gene: -
CDR3aa: CASSAPSGADTQYF; CDR3nt: TGTGCCAGCAGCGCCCCGAGTGGAGCAGATACGCAGTATTTT; abundance: -; j_gene: TRBJ2-3; len: 14; v_gene: TRBV7-2; d_gene: -
CDR3aa: CASSDLVGAEAFF; CDR3nt: TGTGCCAGCAGTGATCTAGTCGGGGCTGAAGCTTTCTTT; abundance: -; j_gene: TRBJ1-1; len: 13; v_gene: TRBV2; d_gene: -
CDR3aa: CAWGTANTEAFF; CDR3nt: TGTGCCTGGGGGACAGCGAACACTGAAGCTTTCTTT; abundance: -; j_gene: TRBJ1-1; len: 12; v_gene: TRBV30; d_gene: TRBD1
CDR3aa: CASSQGLIPPYGYTF; CDR3nt: TGTGCCAGCAGCCAAGGATTGATTCCCCCATATGGCTACACCTTC; abundance: -; j_gene: TRBJ1-2; len: 15; v_gene: TRBV14; d_gene: -
CDR3aa: CASSQGLPPEQYF; CDR3nt: TGTGCCAGCAGCCAAGGACTCCCCCCCGAGCAGTACTTC; abundance: once; j_gene: TRBJ2-7; len: 13; v_gene: TRBV4-2; d_gene: -
CDR3aa: CASSLGRANTEAFF; CDR3nt: TGTGCCAGCAGCTTAGGCAGGGCGAACACTGAAGCTTTCTTT; abundance: -; j_gene: TRBJ1-1; len: 14; v_gene: TRBV7-9; d_gene: -
CDR3aa: CATSRDLGMNQPQHF; CDR3nt: TGTGCCACCAGCAGAGATCTTGGCATGAATCAGCCCCAGCATTTT; abundance: -; j_gene: TRBJ1-5; len: 15; v_gene: TRBV15; d_gene: -
CDR3aa: CADSTGELFF; CDR3nt: TGCGCCGACTCCACCGGGGAGCTGTTTTTT; abundance: -; j_gene: TRBJ2-2; len: 10; v_gene: TRBV5-1; d_gene: -
CDR3aa: CSVEAGTVAKNIQYF; CDR3nt: TGCAGCGTTGAAGCCGGGACAGTGGCCAAAAACATTCAGTACTTC; abundance: -; j_gene: TRBJ2-4; len: 15; v_gene: TRBV29-1; d_gene: TRBD1
CDR3aa: CAWSDPGAGTEAFF; CDR3nt: TGTGCCTGGAGTGACCCAGGGGCTGGTACTGAAGCTTTCTTT; abundance: -; j_gene: TRBJ1-1; len: 14; v_gene: TRBV30; d_gene: -
CDR3aa: CASSQVQESDYGYTF; CDR3nt: TGCGCCAGCAGCCAAGTACAGGAGTCCGACTATGGCTACACCTTC; abundance: -; j_gene: TRBJ1-2; len: 15; v_gene: TRBV4-1; d_gene: -
CDR3aa: CASSPREASSYEQYF; CDR3nt: TGCGCCAGCAGCCCCCGCGAGGCATCCTCCTACGAGCAGTACTTC; abundance: once; j_gene: TRBJ2-7; len: 15; v_gene: TRBV4-1; d_gene: -
CDR3aa: CASSIAGGPNEQFF; CDR3nt: TGTGCCAGCAGTATCGCGGGAGGGCCGAATGAGCAGTTCTTC; abundance: -; j_gene: TRBJ2-1; len: 14; v_gene: TRBV6-5; d_gene: TRBD2
CDR3aa: CASSPDSEQYF; CDR3nt: TGTGCCAGCAGCCCAGACAGTGAGCAGTACTTC; abundance: -; j_gene: TRBJ2-7; len: 11; v_gene: TRBV28; d_gene: -
CDR3aa: CSVEVRTEAFF; CDR3nt: TGCAGCGTTGAAGTTAGAACTGAAGCTTTCTTT; abundance: -; j_gene: TRBJ1-1; len: 11; v_gene: TRBV29-1; d_gene: -
CDR3aa: CSVDPGVTQETQYF; CDR3nt: TGCAGCGTTGACCCCGGGGTCACCCAAGAGACCCAGTACTTC; abundance: -; j_gene: TRBJ2-5; len: 14; v_gene: TRBV29-1; d_gene: -
CDR3aa: CASSSRQPENYGYTF; CDR3nt: TGTGCCAGCAGCTCCCGACAACCTGAAAACTATGGCTACACCTTC; abundance: -; j_gene: TRBJ1-2; len: 15; v_gene: TRBV7-8; d_gene: -
CDR3aa: CASLYNLNQPQHF; CDR3nt: TGTGCCAGCCTATACAATCTCAATCAGCCCCAGCATTTT; abundance: -; j_gene: TRBJ1-5; len: 13; v_gene: TRBV2; d_gene: -
CDR3aa: CASSEGLYSYEQYF; CDR3nt: TGCGCCAGCAGTGAAGGCCTGTACTCCTACGAGCAGTACTTC; abundance: -; j_gene: TRBJ2-7; len: 14; v_gene: TRBV10-2; d_gene: -
CDR3aa: CASSIAGYEQYF; CDR3nt: TGTGCCAGTAGTATCGCGGGCTACGAGCAGTACTTC; abundance: -; j_gene: TRBJ2-7; len: 12; v_gene: TRBV19; d_gene: -
CDR3aa: CASSLRLAAPNTGELFF; CDR3nt: TGTGCCAGCAGCTTGCGACTAGCGGCTCCTAACACCGGGGAGCTGTTTTTT; abundance: -; j_gene: TRBJ2-2; len: 17; v_gene: TRBV5-6; d_gene: TRBD2
CDR3aa: CASSLSLGLAGVGHEQFF; CDR3nt: TGTGCCAGCAGTTTATCCCTGGGACTAGCGGGAGTGGGCCATGAGCAGTTCTTC; abundance: once; j_gene: TRBJ2-1; len: 18; v_gene: TRBV27; d_gene: TRBD2
CDR3aa: CASSQKGHMNTEAFF; CDR3nt: TGCGCCAGCAGCCAAAAGGGACATATGAACACTGAAGCTTTCTTT; abundance: -; j_gene: TRBJ1-1; len: 15; v_gene: TRBV4-3; d_gene: -